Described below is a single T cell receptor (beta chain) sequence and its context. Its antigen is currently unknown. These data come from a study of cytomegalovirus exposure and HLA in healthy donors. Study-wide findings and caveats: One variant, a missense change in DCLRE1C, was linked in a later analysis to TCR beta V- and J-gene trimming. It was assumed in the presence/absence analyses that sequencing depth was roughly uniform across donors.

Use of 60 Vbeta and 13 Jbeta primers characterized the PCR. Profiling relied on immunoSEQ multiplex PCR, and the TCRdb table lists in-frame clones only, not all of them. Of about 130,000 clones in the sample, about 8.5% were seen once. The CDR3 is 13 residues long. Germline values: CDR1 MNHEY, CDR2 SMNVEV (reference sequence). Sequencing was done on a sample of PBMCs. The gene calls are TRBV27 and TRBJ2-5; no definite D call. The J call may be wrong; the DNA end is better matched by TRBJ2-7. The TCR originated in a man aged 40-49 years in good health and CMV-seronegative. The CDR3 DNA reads TGTGCCAGCAGTTTACCGTGGGCCTACGAGCAGTACTTC. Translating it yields CASSLPWAYEQYF.